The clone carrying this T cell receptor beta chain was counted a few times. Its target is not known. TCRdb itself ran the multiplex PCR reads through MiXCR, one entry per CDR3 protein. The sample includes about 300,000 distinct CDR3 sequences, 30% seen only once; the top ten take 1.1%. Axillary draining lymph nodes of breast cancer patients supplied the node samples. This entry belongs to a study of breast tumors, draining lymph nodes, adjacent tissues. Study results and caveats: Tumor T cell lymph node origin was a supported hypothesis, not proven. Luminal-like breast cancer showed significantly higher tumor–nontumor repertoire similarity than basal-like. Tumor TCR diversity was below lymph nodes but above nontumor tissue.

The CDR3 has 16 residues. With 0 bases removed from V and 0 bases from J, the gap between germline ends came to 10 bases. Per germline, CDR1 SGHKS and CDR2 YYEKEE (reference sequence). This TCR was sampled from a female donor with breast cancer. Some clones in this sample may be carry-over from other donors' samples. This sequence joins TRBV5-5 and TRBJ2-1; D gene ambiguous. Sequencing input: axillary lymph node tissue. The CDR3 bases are TGTGCCAGCAGCTTGGGGCCAGTCAGCTCCTACAATGAGCAGTTCTTC. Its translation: CASSLGPVSSYNEQFF. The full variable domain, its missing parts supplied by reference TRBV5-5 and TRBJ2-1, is DAGVTQSPTHLIKTRGQQVTLRCSPISGHKSVSWYQQVLGQGPQFIFQYYEKEERGRGNFPDRFSARQFPNYSSELNVNALLLGDSALYLCASSLGPVSSYNEQFFGPGTRLTVL.